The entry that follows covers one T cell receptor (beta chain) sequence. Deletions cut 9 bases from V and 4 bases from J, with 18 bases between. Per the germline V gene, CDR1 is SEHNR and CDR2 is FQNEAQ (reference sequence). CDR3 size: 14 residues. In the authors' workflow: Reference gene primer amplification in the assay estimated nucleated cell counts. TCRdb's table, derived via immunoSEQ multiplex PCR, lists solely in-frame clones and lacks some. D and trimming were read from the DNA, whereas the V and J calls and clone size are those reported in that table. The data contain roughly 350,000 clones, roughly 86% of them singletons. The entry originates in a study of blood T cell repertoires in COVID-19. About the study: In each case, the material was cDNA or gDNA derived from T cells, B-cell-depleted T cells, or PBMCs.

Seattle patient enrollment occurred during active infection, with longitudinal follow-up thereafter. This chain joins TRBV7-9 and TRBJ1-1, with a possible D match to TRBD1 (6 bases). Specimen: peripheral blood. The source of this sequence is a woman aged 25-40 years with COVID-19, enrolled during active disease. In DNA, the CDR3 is TGTGCCAGTCCCCCGAATGGCAGGGGCACTGAAGCTTTCTTT. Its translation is CASPPNGRGTEAFF.